This entry lists 8 T cell receptor beta chains sequenced from one sample in a study of multiple sclerosis patients with progressive multifocal leukoencephalopathy. Time point in this sample: time of PML onset. Clones were read by immunoSEQ multiplex PCR, and TCRdb kept only the in-frame ones, dropping some. The sample consists of some 28,000 clones, more than 80% of them appearing once. This material consisted of PBMCs, taken from a patient treated with natalizumab. These receptors were obtained from a woman aged 30 to 39 with progressive multifocal leukoencephalopathy.

The chain joins TRBV2 to TRBJ2-5, with D possibly matching TRBD2 (5 bases). Germline CDR1 is SNHLY and CDR2 is FYNNEI. The CDR3 has 14 amino acids. The V and J ends lost 3 bases and 0 bases respectively, with 8 bases between them. CDR3 nucleotide sequence: TGTGCCAGCAGTGAGCGCGGGTACCAAGAGACCCAGTACTTC. Protein sequence: CASSERGYQETQYF.

The DNA of the CDR3 is TGTGCCAGCAGCGTAGGACTAGCGGACTCCTACAATGAGCAGTTCTTC. It is translated as CASSVGLADSYNEQFF. The chain recombines TRBV9 with TRBJ2-1; 9 nucleotides agree with TRBD2. V shed 0 bases, J shed 0 bases, and the junction held 1 base outside the gene matches. The CDR3 is made up of 16 amino acids. Germline CDR1 reads SGDLS; CDR2 reads YYNGEE.

The J gene is TRBJ1-1, the V gene TRBV29-1; 8 bases are a match to TRBD1. CDR1 and CDR2 from the germline V gene are SQVTM and ANQGSEA. The length of the CDR3 is 11 residues. J lost 8 bases, V lost 4 bases, and 3 bases had no gene match. The DNA for the CDR3 is TGCAGCGTTGGTCGGACAGGGGAAGCTTTCTTT. This codes for CSVGRTGEAFF. The full variable domain, completed using reference TRBV29-1 and TRBJ1-1, is SAVISQKPSRDICQRGTSLTIQCQVDSQVTMMFWYRQQPGQSLTLIATANQGSEATYESGFVIDKFPISRPNLTFSTLTVSNMSPEDSSIYLCSVGRTGEAFFGQGTRLTVV.

This chain links TRBV5-1 with TRBJ1-1, with a tentative D call TRBD1 (5 bases). In germline, CDR1 is SGHRS, CDR2 YFSETQ. The CDR3 runs to 14 residues. V gave up 4 bases and J gave up 4 bases, with 14 bases separating them. CDR3 sequence (DNA): TGCGCCAGCAGCCCACCTGGGGGGGGCACTGAAGCTTTCTTT. Residues: CASSPPGGGTEAFF.

A single count supports this clone. This chain uses TRBV2 with TRBJ2-1; unclear D gene. Trimming removed 6 bases from V and 3 bases from J, with 18 bases in between. Germline loops: CDR1 SNHLY, CDR2 FYNNEI. The CDR3 has 16 residues. Written as DNA, the CDR3 is TGTGCCAGCAGCGACCAATTAACACAACTCTACAATGAGCAGTTCTTC. Translation: CASSDQLTQLYNEQFF.

The chain joins TRBV27 to TRBJ2-1; 10 bases line up with TRBD2. The CDR3 is made up of 15 amino acids. Germline CDR1 reads MNHEY; CDR2 reads SMNVEV (reference sequence). The trim removed 2 bases at V and 10 bases at J, leaving 8 bases unmatched. CDR3 residues: CASSLMASGGEEQFF. The DNA of the CDR3 is TGTGCCAGCAGTTTAATGGCTAGCGGGGGAGAAGAGCAGTTCTTC.

The J gene is TRBJ2-5, the V gene TRBV7-9; D uncertain. V shed 5 bases and J shed 4 bases, with 17 bases lying between them. This CDR3 comprises 15 residues. Germline V CDR1 and CDR2: SEHNR, FQNEAQ (reference sequence). The CDR3 DNA is TGTGCCAGCAGCATACTCGGTGAAGCGTTAGAGACCCAGTACTTC. It codes for CASSILGEALETQYF.

The chain joins TRBV6-1 to TRBJ2-2; D unclear. The V end lost 6 bases, the J end lost 7 bases, and 9 bases lay between the germline ends. CDR3 length: 12 residues. Germline CDR1 reads MNHNS; CDR2 reads SASEGT. The CDR3 reads CASRLAGGELFF. CDR3 coding DNA: TGTGCCAGCAGACTCGCCGGCGGGGAGCTGTTTTTT.